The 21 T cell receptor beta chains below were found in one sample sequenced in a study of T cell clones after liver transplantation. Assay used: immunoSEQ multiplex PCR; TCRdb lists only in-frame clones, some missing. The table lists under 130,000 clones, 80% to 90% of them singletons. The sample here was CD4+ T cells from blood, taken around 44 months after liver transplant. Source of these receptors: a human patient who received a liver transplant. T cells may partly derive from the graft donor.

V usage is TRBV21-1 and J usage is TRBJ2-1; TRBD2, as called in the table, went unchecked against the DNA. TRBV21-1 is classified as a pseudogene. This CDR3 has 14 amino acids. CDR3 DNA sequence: TGTGCCAGCAGACTAGCGGGAGGTTACAATGAGCAGTTCTTC. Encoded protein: CASRLAGGYNEQFF.

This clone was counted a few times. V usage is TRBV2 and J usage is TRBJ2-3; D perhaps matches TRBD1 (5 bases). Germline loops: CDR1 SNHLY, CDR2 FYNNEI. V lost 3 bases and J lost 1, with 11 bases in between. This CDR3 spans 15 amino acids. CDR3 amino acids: CASSDGAAGTDTQYF. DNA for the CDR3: TGTGCCAGCAGTGATGGGGCGGCGGGCACAGATACGCAGTATTTT. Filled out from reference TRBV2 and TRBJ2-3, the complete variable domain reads EPEVTQTPSHQVTQMGQEVILRCVPISNHLYFYWYRQILGQKVEFLVSFYNNEISEKSEIFDDQFSVERPDGSNFTLKIRSTKLEDSAMYFCASSDGAAGTDTQYFGPGTRLTVL.

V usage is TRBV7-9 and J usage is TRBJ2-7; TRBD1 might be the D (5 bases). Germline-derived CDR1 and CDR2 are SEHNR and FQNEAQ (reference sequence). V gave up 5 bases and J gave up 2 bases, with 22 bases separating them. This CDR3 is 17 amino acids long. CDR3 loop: CASSRSFTGHSTYEQYF. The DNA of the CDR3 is TGTGCCAGCAGCCGGAGCTTTACAGGCCACTCCACCTACGAGCAGTACTTC.

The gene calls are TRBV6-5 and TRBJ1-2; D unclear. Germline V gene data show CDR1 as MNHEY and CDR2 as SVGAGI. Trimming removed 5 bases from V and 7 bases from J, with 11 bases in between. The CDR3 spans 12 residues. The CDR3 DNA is TGTGCCAGCAGTGAGCCCCTGAGTGGCTACACCTTC. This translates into CASSEPLSGYTF.

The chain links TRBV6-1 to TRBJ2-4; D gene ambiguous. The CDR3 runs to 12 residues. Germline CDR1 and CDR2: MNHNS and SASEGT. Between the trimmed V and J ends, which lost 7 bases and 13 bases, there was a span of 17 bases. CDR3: CASKPGQASQYF. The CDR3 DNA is TGTGCCAGCAAGCCGGGCCAGGCAAGCCAGTACTTC.

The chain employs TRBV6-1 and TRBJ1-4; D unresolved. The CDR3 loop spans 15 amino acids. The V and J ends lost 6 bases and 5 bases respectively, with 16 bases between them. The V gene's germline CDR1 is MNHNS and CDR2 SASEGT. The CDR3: CASRLRSGKNEKLFF. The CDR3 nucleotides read TGTGCCAGCAGATTGAGGTCGGGGAAGAATGAAAAACTGTTTTTT.

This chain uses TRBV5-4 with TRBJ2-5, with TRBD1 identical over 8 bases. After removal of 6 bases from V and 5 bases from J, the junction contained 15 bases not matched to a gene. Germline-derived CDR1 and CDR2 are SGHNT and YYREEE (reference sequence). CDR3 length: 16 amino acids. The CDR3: CASNDGGVRGRETQYF. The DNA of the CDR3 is TGTGCCAGCAACGATGGAGGGGTCAGGGGGCGGGAGACCCAGTACTTC.

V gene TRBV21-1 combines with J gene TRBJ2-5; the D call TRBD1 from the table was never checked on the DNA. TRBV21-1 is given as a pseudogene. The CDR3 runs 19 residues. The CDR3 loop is CASSLNGGQGFKVEETQYF. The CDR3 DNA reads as TGTGCCAGCAGCCTAAACGGGGGACAGGGGTTCAAGGTCGAGGAGACCCAGTACTTC.

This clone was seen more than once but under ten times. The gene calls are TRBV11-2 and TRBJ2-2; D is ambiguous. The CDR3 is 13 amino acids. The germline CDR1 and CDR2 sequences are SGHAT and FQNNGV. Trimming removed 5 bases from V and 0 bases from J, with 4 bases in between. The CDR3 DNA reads TGTGCCAGCAGCCGAACGAACACCGGGGAGCTGTTTTTT. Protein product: CASSRTNTGELFF.

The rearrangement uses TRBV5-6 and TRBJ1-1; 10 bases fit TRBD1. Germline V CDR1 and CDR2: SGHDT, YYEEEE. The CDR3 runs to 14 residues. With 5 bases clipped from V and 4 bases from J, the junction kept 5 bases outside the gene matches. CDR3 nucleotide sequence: TGTGCCAGCAGGGGACAGGGGTTGGGCACTGAAGCTTTCTTT. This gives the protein CASRGQGLGTEAFF. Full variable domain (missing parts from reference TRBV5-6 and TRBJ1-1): DAGVTQSPTHLIKTRGQQVTLRCSPKSGHDTVSWYQQALGQGPQFIFQYYEEEERQRGNFPDRFSGHQFPNYSSELNVNALLLGDSALYLCASRGQGLGTEAFFGQGTRLTVV.

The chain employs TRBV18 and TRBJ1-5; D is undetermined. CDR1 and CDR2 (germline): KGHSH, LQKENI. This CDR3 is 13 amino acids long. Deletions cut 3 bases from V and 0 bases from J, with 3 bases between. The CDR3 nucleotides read TGTGCCAGCTCACCTAATAGCAATCAGCCCCAGCATTTT. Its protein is CASSPNSNQPQHF.

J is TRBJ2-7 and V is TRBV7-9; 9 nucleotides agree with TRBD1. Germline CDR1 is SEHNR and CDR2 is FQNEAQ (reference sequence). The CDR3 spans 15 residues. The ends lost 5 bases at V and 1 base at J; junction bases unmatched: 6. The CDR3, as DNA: TGTGCCAGCAGCCAATGGACAGGGGAATCCTACGAGCAGTACTTC. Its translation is CASSQWTGESYEQYF.

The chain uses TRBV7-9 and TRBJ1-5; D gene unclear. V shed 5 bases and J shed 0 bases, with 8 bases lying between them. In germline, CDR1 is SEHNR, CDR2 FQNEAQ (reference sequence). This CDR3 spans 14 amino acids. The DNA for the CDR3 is TGTGCCAGCAGCCAGGACCTTAGCAATCAGCCCCAGCATTTT. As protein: CASSQDLSNQPQHF.

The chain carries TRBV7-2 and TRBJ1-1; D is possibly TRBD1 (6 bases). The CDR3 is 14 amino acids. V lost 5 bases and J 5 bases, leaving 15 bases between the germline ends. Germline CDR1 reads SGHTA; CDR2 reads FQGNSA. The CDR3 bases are TGTGCCAGCAGCCGCGGGACAACAGAGACTGAAGCTTTCTTT. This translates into CASSRGTTETEAFF.

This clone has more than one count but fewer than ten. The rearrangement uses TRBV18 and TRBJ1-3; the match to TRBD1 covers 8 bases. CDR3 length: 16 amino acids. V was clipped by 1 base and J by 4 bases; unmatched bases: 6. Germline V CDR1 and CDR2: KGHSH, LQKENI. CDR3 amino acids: CASSPRTRGLGNTIYF. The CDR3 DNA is TGTGCCAGCTCACCACGCACCAGGGGGCTCGGAAACACCATATATTTT.

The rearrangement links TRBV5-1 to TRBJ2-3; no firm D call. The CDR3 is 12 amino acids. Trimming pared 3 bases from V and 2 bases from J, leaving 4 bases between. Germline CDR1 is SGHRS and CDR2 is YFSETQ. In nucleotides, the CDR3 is TGCGCCAGCAGCTCCCACACAGATACGCAGTATTTT. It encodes CASSSHTDTQYF. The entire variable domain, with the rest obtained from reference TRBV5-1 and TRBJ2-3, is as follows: KAGVTQTPRYLIKTRGQQVTLSCSPISGHRSVSWYQQTPGQGLQFLFEYFSETQRNKGNFPGRFSGRQFSNSRSEMNVSTLELGDSALYLCASSSHTDTQYFGPGTRLTVL.

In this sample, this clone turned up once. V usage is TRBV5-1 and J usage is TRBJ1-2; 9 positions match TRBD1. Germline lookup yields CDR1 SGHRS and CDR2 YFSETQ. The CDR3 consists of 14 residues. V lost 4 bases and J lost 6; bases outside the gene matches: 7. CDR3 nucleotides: TGCGCCAGCAGCCCCCAAGGGACAGGGAATGGCTACACCTTC. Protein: CASSPQGTGNGYTF.

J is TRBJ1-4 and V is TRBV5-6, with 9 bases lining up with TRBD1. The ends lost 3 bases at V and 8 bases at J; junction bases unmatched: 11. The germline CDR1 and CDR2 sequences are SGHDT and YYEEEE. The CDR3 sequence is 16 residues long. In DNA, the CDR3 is TGTGCCAGCAGCTACGAGACCGGGACAGGGAAGGAAAAACTGTTTTTT. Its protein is CASSYETGTGKEKLFF.

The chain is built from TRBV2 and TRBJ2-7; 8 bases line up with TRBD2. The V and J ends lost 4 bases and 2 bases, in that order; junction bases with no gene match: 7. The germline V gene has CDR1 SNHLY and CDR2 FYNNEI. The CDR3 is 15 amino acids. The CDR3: CASSVFAGGAYEQYF. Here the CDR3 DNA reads TGTGCCAGCAGTGTCTTCGCGGGGGGAGCCTACGAGCAGTACTTC.

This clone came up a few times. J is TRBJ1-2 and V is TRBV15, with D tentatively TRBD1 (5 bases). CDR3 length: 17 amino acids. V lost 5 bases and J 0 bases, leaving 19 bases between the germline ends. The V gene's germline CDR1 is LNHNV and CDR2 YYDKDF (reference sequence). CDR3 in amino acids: CATSPRREGRANYGYTF. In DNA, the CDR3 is TGTGCCACCAGCCCACGGAGGGAGGGGAGGGCTAACTATGGCTACACCTTC.

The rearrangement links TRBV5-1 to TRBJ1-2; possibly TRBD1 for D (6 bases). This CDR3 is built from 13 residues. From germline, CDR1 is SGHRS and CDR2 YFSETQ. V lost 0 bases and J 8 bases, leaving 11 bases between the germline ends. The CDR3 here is CASSLAGAEGYTF. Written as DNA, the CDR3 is TGCGCCAGCAGCTTGGCAGGGGCTGAAGGCTACACCTTC.